The clone carrying this T cell receptor (beta chain) was seen just once. Its target is unknown. The data stem from a study of STAT3 mutations in large granular lymphocyte leukemia. Study results and limitations: Every T-LGLL patient had at least one immunodominant TCRbeta clonotype.

The data were produced by immunoSEQ multiplex PCR, yet TCRdb's version contains in-frame clones alone and is incomplete. The repertoire holds about 3,000 clones, with roughly 71% as singletons. The TCR sequence derives from a man aged 55-75 years with T-cell large granular lymphocyte leukemia. Some clones in this sample may be carry-over from other donors' samples. The sequencing sample was made of peripheral blood mononuclear cells.

In nucleotides, the CDR3 is TGTGCCAGCAGTGCGGGGAGTAGGATCTACAATGAGCAGTTCTTC. Protein sequence: CASSAGSRIYNEQFF. The J gene is TRBJ2-1, the V gene TRBV25-1, with TRBD2 as a possible D gene (5 bases). The V end lost 4 bases, the J end lost 3 bases, and 13 bases lay between the germline ends. This CDR3 is built from 15 residues. Germline values: CDR1 MGHDK, CDR2 SYGVNS.